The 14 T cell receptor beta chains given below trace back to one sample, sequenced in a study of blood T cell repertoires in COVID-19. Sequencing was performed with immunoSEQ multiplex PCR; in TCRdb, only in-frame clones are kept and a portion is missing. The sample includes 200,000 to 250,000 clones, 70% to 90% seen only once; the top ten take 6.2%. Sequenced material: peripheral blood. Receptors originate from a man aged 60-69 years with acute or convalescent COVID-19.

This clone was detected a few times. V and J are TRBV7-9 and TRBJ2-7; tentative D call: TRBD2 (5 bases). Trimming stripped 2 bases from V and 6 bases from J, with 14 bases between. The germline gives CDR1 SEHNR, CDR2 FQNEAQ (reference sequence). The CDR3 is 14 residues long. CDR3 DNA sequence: TGTGCCAGCAGCTTAAGACTCCGGGGAACCGAGCAGTACTTC. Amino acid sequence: CASSLRLRGTEQYF.

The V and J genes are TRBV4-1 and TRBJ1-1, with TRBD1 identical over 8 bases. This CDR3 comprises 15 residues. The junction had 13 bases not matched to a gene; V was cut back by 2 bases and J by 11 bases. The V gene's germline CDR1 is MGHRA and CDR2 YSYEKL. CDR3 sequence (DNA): TGCGCCAGCAGCCAATCTAGCGATGGGGACAGGCGGGCTTTCTTT. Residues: CASSQSSDGDRRAFF.

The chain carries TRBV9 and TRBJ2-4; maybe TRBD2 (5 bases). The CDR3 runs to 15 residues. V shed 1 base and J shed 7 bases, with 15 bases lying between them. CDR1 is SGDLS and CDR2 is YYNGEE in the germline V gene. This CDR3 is CASSVTSGERNIQYF. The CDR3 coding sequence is TGTGCCAGCAGCGTAACTAGTGGGGAGAGGAACATTCAGTACTTC.

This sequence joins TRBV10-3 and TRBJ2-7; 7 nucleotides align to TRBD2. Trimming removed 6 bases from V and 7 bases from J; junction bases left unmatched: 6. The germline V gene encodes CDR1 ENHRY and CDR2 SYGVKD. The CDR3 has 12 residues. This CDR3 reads CAISPTSAEQYF. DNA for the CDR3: TGTGCCATCAGCCCCACTAGCGCGGAGCAGTACTTC.

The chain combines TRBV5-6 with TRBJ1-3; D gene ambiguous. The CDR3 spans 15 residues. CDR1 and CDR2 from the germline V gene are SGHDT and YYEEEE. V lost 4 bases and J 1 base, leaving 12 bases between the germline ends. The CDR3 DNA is TGTGCCAGCAGCCTCCCCGAGCCATCTGGAAACACCATATATTTT. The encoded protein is CASSLPEPSGNTIYF.

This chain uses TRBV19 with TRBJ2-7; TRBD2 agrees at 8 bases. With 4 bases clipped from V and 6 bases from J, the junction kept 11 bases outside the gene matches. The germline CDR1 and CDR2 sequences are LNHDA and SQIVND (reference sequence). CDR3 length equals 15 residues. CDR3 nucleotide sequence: TGTGCCAGTAGTACCCCGGGACTAGTCCGTCGCGAGCAGTACTTC. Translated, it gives CASSTPGLVRREQYF.

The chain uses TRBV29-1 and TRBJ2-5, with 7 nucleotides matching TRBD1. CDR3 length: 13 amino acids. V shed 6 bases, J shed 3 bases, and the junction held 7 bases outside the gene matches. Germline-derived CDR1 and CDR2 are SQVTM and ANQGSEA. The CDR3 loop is CSVAPGTEETQYF. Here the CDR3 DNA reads TGCAGCGTCGCCCCCGGGACAGAAGAGACCCAGTACTTC.

The DNA for the CDR3 is TGTGCCAGTACCCACCCGGACAGGTTTGATCGCTACACCTTC. Translated, it gives CASTHPDRFDRYTF. The rearrangement links TRBV19 to TRBJ1-2, with TRBD1 matching over 7 bases. The trim removed 7 bases at V and 9 bases at J, leaving 14 bases unmatched. There are 14 residues in the CDR3. Germline V gives CDR1 LNHDA, CDR2 SQIVND (reference sequence).

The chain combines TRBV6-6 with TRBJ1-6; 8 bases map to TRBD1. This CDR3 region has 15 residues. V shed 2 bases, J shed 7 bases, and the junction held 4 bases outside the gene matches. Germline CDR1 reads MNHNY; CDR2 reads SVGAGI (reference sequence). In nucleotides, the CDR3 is TGTGCCAGCAGTTACCCGCGGACAGGGAATTCACCCCTCCACTTT. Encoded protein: CASSYPRTGNSPLHF.

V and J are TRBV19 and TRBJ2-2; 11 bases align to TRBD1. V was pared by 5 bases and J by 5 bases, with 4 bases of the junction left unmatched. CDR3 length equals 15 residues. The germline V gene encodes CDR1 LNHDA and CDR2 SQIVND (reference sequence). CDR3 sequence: CASSLRDRGTGELFF. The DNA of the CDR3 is TGTGCCAGTAGTCTCCGGGACAGGGGGACCGGGGAGCTGTTTTTT.

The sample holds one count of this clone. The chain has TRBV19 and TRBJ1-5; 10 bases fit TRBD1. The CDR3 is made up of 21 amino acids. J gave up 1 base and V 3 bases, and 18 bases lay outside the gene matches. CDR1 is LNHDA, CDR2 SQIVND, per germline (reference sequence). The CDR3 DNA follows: TGTGCCAGTAGTATTCGGGACAGGGGTTTGCTTAGGGATAGGAGCAATCAGCCCCAGCATTTT. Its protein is CASSIRDRGLLRDRSNQPQHF.

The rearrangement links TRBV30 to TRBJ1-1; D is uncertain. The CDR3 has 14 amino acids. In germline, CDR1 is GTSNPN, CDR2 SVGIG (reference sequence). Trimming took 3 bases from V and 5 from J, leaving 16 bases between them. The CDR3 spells CAWRALTGRTEAFF. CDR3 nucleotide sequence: TGTGCCTGGAGGGCCCTCACCGGGAGGACTGAAGCTTTCTTT.

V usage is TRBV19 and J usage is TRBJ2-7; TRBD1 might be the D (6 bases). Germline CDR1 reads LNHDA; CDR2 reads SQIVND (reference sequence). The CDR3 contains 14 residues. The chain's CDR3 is CDLPEDSHTYEQYF. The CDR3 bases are TGTGACCTTCCGGAGGACAGCCATACCTACGAGCAGTACTTC.

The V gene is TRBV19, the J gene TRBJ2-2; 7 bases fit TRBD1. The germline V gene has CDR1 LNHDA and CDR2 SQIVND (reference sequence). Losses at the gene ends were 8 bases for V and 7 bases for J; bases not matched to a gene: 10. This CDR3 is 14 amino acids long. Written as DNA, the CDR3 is TGTGCCAGTTATAGGCAGGGGGAAATCGGGGAGCTGTTTTTT. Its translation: CASYRQGEIGELFF.